This TCR beta chain was obtained from a study of shared clonotypes between healthy human individuals. Study results and caveats: Genetic and exposure-history diversity was limited by the small donor number.

Generated by immunoSEQ multiplex PCR, the TCRdb table keeps only in-frame clones and is missing some. The sample lists over a million clones; approximately 96% were seen once. About this clone: The antigen remains unidentified.

The sequencing input was naive CD4+ T cells sorted from blood. Documented subset: CD45RA+ positively selected. This TCR was sampled from a man aged 25-40 years in good health.

The CDR3: CASSLDLWSSYNEQFF. In nucleotides, the CDR3 is TGTGCCAGCAGCTTAGATCTTTGGAGCTCCTACAATGAGCAGTTCTTC. The genes are TRBV11-2 and TRBJ2-1; no firm D call. The germline gives CDR1 SGHAT, CDR2 FQNNGV. Trimming left V 0 bases short and J 0 bases short, with 9 bases between. This CDR3 is built from 16 residues.